This T cell receptor (beta chain) was identified in a study of blood T cell repertoires in COVID-19 (TCRdb year 2020). Regarding the complete study: The collaborator samples originated in the United States, Italy and Spain and spanned the acute and convalescent phases of COVID-19. The samples were drawn from the first 160 participants of the ongoing ImmuneRACE study and from 950 to 1,500 subjects provided by 6 global collaborators. Deeply sampled blood TCRbeta repertoires from subjects exposed to, actively infected with, or recovered from COVID-19 were included in the dataset. Where available, HLA class I and class II types were taken from metadata supplied by the sample provider and were not determined by assay-based typing. The prospective study material was composed of cDNA or gDNA derived from T cells, B-cell-depleted T cells, or PBMCs. The sample metadata nearly always contained a de-identified subject ID, COVID-19 status, age in years and sex. A freely available public database, intended as a resource for researchers studying the immune response to SARS-CoV-2, is where the repertoires were released. Summary of the overall study and its limitations: The quantity of clinical and demographic metadata differed by source and by participant and was supplied without curation.

Collaborating institutions collected whole blood in K2EDTA tubes following their own protocols. For TCRbeta analysis, collaborator samples were shipped as frozen whole blood, as isolated PBMCs, or as DNA extracted from either sample type. As for this clone: Its specific antigen is unknown. The input lacks base qualities; no much larger clone sits a single base away.

TCRbeta CDR3 regions were amplified from genomic DNA using the immunoSEQ Assay, a bias-controlled multiplex PCR. In the source study's methods: Within the assay, amplification of reference gene primers was used to estimate how many nucleated cells each sample contained. To quantify the absolute abundance of each unique TCRbeta CDR3 rearrangement, sequence reads were collapsed and filtered. Productive Simpson clonality was computed per sample as the square root of Simpson's diversity index over productive rearrangements. The table was pulled from immuneACCESS by TCRdb, which kept in-frame rearrangements only. Such tables lose some clones; where checked, under half of the loss comes from unresolved V genes, and the rest has no known cause. V, J and clone size were drawn from that table, and D and trimming were deduced from the DNA. The sample contains 150,000 to 200,000 clones, roughly 78% of them found a single time. The top ten clonotypes cover roughly 2.8% of the sample.

After removal of 6 bases from V and 4 bases from J, the junction retains 8 bases not matched to a gene. The CDR3 covers 14 residues, taking in both the cysteine and the phenylalanine. Left in the record is the CDR3 DNA by itself, 42 bases read in frame from the first base. In the germline V gene, CDR1 corresponds to KGHSH and CDR2 to LQKENI. Sequenced input: peripheral blood. The rearranged chain carries TRBV18 and TRBJ1-2; 7 bases in the junction line up with TRBD1. The sequence was obtained from a woman aged 80 or over with active or convalescent COVID-19. CDR3 protein: CASSPDGDSYGYTF. The DNA is as follows: TGTGCCAGCTCTCCGGACGGGGACAGCTATGGCTACACCTTC.